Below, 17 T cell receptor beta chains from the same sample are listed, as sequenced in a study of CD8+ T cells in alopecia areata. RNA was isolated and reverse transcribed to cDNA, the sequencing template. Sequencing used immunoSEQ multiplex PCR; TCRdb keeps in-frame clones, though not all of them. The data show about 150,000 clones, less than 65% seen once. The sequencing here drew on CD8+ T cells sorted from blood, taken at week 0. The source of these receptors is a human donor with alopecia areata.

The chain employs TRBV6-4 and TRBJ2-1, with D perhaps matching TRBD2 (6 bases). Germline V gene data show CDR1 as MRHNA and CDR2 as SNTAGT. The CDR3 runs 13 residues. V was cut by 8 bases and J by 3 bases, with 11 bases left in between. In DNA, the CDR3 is TGTGCCAGCGGATCGGGGGACTACAATGAGCAGTTCTTC. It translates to CASGSGDYNEQFF.

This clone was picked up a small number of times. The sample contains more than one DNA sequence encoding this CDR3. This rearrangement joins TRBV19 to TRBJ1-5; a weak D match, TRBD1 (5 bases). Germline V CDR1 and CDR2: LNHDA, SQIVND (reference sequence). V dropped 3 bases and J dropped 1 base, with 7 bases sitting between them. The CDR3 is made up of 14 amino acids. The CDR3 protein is CASSIRDSNQPQHF. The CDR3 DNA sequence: TGTGCCAGTAGTATCAGGGACAGCAATCAGCCCCAGCATTTT.

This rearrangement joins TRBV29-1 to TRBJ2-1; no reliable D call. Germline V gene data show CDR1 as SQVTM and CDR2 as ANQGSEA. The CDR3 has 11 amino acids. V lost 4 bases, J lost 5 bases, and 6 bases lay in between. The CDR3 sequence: CSVGTHNEQFF. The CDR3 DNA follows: TGCAGCGTTGGCACTCACAATGAGCAGTTCTTC.

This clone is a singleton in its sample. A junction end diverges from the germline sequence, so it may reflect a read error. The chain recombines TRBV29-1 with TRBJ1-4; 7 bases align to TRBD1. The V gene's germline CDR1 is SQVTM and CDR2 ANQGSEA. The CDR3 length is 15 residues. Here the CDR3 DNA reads TGCAGCGTTGAGGCGACAGGGCCAACTAAAGAAAAACTGTTTTTT. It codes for CSVEATGPTKEKLFF.

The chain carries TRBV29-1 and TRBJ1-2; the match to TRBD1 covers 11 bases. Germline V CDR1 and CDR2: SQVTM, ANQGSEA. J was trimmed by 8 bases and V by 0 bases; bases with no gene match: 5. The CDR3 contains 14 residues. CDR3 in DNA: TGCAGCGTTGAAGAGAGGGGACAGGGGGAAGGCTACACCTTC. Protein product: CSVEERGQGEGYTF.

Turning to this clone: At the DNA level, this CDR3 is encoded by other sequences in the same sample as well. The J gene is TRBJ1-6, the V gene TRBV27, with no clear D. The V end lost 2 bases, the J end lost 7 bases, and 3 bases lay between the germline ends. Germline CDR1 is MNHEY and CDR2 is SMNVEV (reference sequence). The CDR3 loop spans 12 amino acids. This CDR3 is CASSLGNSPLHF. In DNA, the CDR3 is TGTGCCAGCAGTTTAGGGAATTCACCCCTCCACTTT.

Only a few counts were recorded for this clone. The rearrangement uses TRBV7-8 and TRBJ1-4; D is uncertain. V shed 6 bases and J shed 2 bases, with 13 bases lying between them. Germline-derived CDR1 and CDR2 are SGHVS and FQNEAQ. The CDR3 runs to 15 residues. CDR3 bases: TGTGCCAGCAGGGAATCGGCTCGCACTAATGAAAAACTGTTTTTT. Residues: CASRESARTNEKLFF.

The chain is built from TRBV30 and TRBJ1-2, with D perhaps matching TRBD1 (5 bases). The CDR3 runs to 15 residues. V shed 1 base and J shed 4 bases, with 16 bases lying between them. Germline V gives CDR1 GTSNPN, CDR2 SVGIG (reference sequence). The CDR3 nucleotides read TGTGCCTGGAGTGGTGCGGGGACGAGTGCCTATGGCTACACCTTC. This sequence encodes CAWSGAGTSAYGYTF.

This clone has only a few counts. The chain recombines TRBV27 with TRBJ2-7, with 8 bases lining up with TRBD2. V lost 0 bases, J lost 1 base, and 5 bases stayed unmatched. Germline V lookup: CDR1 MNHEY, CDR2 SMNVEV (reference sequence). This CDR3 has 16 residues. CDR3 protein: CASSLSSGGASYEQYF. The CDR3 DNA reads TGTGCCAGCAGTTTATCTTCCGGGGGGGCTTCCTACGAGCAGTACTTC.

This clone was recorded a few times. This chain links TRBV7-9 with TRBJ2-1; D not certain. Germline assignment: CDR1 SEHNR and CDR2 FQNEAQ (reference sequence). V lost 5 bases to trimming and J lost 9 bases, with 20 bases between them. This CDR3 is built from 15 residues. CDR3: CASSPQRRQSGEQFF. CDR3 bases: TGTGCCAGCAGCCCCCAGCGTCGTCAGTCCGGTGAGCAGTTCTTC.

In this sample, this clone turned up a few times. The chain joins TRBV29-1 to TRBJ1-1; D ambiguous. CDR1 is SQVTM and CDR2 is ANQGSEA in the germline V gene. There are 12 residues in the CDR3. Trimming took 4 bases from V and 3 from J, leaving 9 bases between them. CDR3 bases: TGCAGCGTTGTCCTACAAGACACTGAAGCTTTCTTT. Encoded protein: CSVVLQDTEAFF. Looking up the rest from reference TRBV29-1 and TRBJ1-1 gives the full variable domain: SAVISQKPSRDICQRGTSLTIQCQVDSQVTMMFWYRQQPGQSLTLIATANQGSEATYESGFVIDKFPISRPNLTFSTLTVSNMSPEDSSIYLCSVVLQDTEAFFGQGTRLTVV.

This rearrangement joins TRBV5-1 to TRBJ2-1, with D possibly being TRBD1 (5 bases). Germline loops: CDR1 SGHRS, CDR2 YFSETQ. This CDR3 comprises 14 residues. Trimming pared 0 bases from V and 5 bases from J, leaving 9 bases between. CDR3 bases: TGCGCCAGCAGCTTGGGGGGCAGAGACAATGAGCAGTTCTTC. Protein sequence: CASSLGGRDNEQFF. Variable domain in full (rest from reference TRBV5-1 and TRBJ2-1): KAGVTQTPRYLIKTRGQQVTLSCSPISGHRSVSWYQQTPGQGLQFLFEYFSETQRNKGNFPGRFSGRQFSNSRSEMNVSTLELGDSALYLCASSLGGRDNEQFFGPGTRLTVL.

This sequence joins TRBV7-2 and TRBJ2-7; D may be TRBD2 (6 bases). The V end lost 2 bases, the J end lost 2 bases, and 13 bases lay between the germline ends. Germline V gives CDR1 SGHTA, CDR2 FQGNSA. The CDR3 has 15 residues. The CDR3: CASSLFSGVTYEQYF. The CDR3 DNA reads TGTGCCAGCAGCTTATTTAGCGGAGTAACCTACGAGCAGTACTTC.

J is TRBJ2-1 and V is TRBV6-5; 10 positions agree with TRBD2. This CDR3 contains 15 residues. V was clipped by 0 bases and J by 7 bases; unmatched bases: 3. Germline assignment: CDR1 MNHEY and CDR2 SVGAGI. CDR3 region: CASSYSLGLANEQFF. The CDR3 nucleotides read TGTGCCAGCAGTTACTCCCTGGGACTAGCGAATGAGCAGTTCTTC.

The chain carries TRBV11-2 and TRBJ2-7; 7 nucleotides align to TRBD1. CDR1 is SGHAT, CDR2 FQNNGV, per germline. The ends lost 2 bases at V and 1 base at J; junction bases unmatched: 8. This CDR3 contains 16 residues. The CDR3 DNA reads TGTGCCAGCAGCTTAAGGGGGCTAAAAAGTTCCTACGAGCAGTACTTC. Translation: CASSLRGLKSSYEQYF.

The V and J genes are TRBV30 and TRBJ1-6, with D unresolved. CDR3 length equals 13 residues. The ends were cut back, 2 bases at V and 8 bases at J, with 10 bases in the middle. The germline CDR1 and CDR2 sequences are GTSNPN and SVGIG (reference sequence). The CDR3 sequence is CAWSLGMDSPLHF. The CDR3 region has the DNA TGTGCCTGGAGTCTCGGGATGGATTCACCCCTCCACTTT.

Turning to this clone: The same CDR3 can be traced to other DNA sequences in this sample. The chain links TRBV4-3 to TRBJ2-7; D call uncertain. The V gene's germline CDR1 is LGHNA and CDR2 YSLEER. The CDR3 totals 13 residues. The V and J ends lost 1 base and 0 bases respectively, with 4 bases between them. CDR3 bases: TGCGCCAGCAGCCAAGGGTCCTCCTACGAGCAGTACTTC. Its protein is CASSQGSSYEQYF.